This TCR beta chain came from a study of blood T cell repertoires in COVID-19. Study details: Sample material is recorded as cDNA or gDNA derived from T cells, B-cell-depleted T cells, or PBMCs.

The participants were between roughly 18 and 89 years old and came from some 23 US areas. Participants reported their clinical history, and cohort assignment relied on those reports. Before being deemed recovered, Cohort 3 donors had two negative PCRs, clearance, or symptom resolution. Method: immunoSEQ multiplex PCR; TCRdb's copy keeps in-frame clones and lacks some. The sample lists 150,000 to 200,000 clones, about 88% occurring once. Germline CDR1 MGHRA, CDR2 YSYEKL. V gave up 0 bases and J gave up 3 bases, with 8 bases separating them. The CDR3 has 14 residues. The source material was PBMCs or T cells enriched from blood (not recorded which). V gene TRBV4-1 combines with J gene TRBJ1-1; D is undetermined. The origin of this receptor is a woman between 18 and 29 years old who had recovered from COVID-19. CDR3 sequence (DNA): TGCGCCAGCAGCCAAGATCACGGGGACACTGAAGCTTTCTTT. As protein: CASSQDHGDTEAFF.